The 20 T cell receptor beta chains reported below all come from one sample, sequenced in a study of blood T cell repertoires in COVID-19. The protocol was immunoSEQ multiplex PCR, while the TCRdb copy is restricted to in-frame clones and leaves out a portion. The sample comprises around 130,000 clones, about 80% of which are singletons, and about 8% rests with the top ten. The sample comprised peripheral blood. Every receptor here comes from a human donor in a cohort sampled during active COVID-19.

V gene TRBV5-1 combines with J gene TRBJ1-2, with 9 bases that match TRBD1. CDR3 size: 15 residues. The germline CDR1 and CDR2 sequences are SGHRS and YFSETQ. Trimming removed 0 bases from V and 4 bases from J; junction bases left unmatched: 4. The CDR3 here is CASSLVGQGAYGYTF. CDR3 in DNA: TGCGCCAGCAGCTTGGTGGGACAGGGAGCCTATGGCTACACCTTC.

This chain joins TRBV3-1 (or the pseudogene TRBV3-2) and TRBJ1-5, with a weak D call TRBD1 (6 bases). The germline V gene has CDR1 LGHDT and CDR2 YNNKEL (reference sequence). This CDR3 contains 14 residues. Trimming left V 4 bases short and J 7 bases short, with 14 bases between. The CDR3 bases are TGTGCCAGCAGCCCAAGGGGGTCGGGACAGCCCCAGCATTTT. Translated, it gives CASSPRGSGQPQHF.

This chain connects TRBV5-1 to TRBJ2-2; 7 bases are a match to TRBD1. After removal of 7 bases from V and 4 bases from J, the junction contained 7 bases not matched to a gene. The germline V gene has CDR1 SGHRS and CDR2 YFSETQ. This CDR3 is 14 amino acids long. CDR3 protein: CASQTGLGTGELFF. CDR3 bases: TGCGCCAGCCAGACAGGGTTGGGCACCGGGGAGCTGTTTTTT.

The gene calls are TRBV15 and TRBJ1-2; 8 positions match TRBD1. This CDR3 is 13 amino acids long. Germline CDR1 reads LNHNV; CDR2 reads YYDKDF (reference sequence). Germline trimming cut 3 bases from V and 13 bases from J; bases unmatched to any gene: 10. The CDR3 region is CATSSVRQGLRTF. CDR3 bases: TGTGCCACCAGCAGCGTCAGACAGGGGCTACGCACCTTC.

CDR3 sequence reads: CASGLSSAGGVYGYTF. As DNA, the CDR3 is TGTGCTAGTGGTTTGTCCTCAGCAGGCGGGGTTTATGGCTACACCTTC. The rearrangement uses TRBV12-5 and TRBJ1-2; D ambiguous. Per germline, CDR1 LGHNT and CDR2 FRNRAP. The CDR3 contains 16 residues. The V end was cut by 2 bases, the J end by 5 bases, with 18 bases between.

This clone was observed a single time. The chain carries TRBV19 and TRBJ2-3; D possibly corresponds to TRBD1 (6 bases). V lost 3 bases to trimming and J lost 5 bases, with 15 bases between them. In germline, CDR1 is LNHDA, CDR2 SQIVND (reference sequence). The CDR3 loop spans 15 amino acids. CDR3 DNA: TGTGCCAGTAGTATCCGAGTGCAGGGGAAAGATACGCAGTATTTT. This codes for CASSIRVQGKDTQYF.

The CDR3 nucleotides read TGTGCCACCAGTGACCCCGGACAGGGGGCCTACGAGCAGTACTTC. Translation gives CATSDPGQGAYEQYF. The J gene is TRBJ2-7, the V gene TRBV24-1, with TRBD1 matching over 10 bases. CDR3 length equals 15 residues. With V trimmed by 4 bases and J by 2 bases, 4 bases remained unmatched. Germline CDR1 reads KGHDR; CDR2 reads SFDVKD.

This sequence joins TRBV29-1 and TRBJ2-3, with D tentatively TRBD1 (6 bases). Germline V lookup: CDR1 SQVTM, CDR2 ANQGSEA. The V gene lost 5 bases and the J gene lost 1 base, with 19 bases spanning the gap. The CDR3 consists of 16 residues. The CDR3 DNA sequence: TGCAGCGTTCAACGCGACAGGTACAGTGGCACAGATACGCAGTATTTT. Amino acids: CSVQRDRYSGTDTQYF.

This chain links TRBV7-9 with TRBJ2-7, with D possibly TRBD2 on 6 matching bases. This CDR3 is built from 15 residues. Between the trimmed V and J ends, which lost 1 base and 1 base, there was a span of 11 bases. CDR1 and CDR2 (germline): SEHNR, FQNEAQ (reference sequence). CDR3 residues: CASSLGGRESYEQYF. The CDR3, as DNA: TGTGCCAGCAGCTTAGGAGGTCGGGAGTCCTACGAGCAGTACTTC.

The gene calls are TRBV5-4 and TRBJ1-3, with 8 bases matching TRBD1. The germline V gene has CDR1 SGHNT and CDR2 YYREEE (reference sequence). The J segment lost 2 bases and the V segment lost 3 bases, leaving 7 bases of the junction unmatched. The CDR3 covers 16 residues. CDR3 protein: CASSSRSGGPGNTIYF. CDR3 bases: TGTGCCAGCAGCTCTAGATCAGGGGGCCCTGGAAACACCATATATTTT.

The rearrangement links TRBV27 to TRBJ2-7, with 8 bases fitting TRBD1. The CDR3 has 14 residues. Germline loops: CDR1 MNHEY, CDR2 SMNVEV (reference sequence). V shed 5 bases and J 1 base; nucleotides not matched to a gene: 4. Here the CDR3 DNA reads TGTGCCAGCAGTCCCAGGGGGCTTTCCTACGAGCAGTACTTC. It encodes CASSPRGLSYEQYF.

J is TRBJ1-2 and V is TRBV28; a possible D gene is TRBD1 (6 bases). V dropped 10 bases and J dropped 7 bases, with 13 bases sitting between them. Germline CDR1 MDHEN, CDR2 SYDVKM. CDR3 length equals 11 residues. The CDR3 loop is CATAGGSGYTF. Written as DNA, the CDR3 is TGTGCCACCGCTGGGGGCTCTGGCTACACCTTC.

The rearrangement uses TRBV5-6 and TRBJ1-5; D is perhaps TRBD1 (5 bases). Germline loops: CDR1 SGHDT, CDR2 YYEEEE. The CDR3 loop spans 15 amino acids. Trimming cost V 2 bases and J 1 base, with 10 bases left between them. CDR3 bases: TGTGCCAGCAGCTTCAGGGTCCGGAGCAATCAGCCCCAGCATTTT. This codes for CASSFRVRSNQPQHF.

The chain has TRBV7-9 and TRBJ2-2; D remains ambiguous. CDR3 length equals 14 residues. The ends were cut back, 8 bases at V and 4 bases at J, with 14 bases in the middle. Germline CDR1 is SEHNR and CDR2 is FQNEAQ (reference sequence). The DNA of the CDR3 is TGTGCCAGCGGAGTCTTGGCAAGCACCGGGGAGCTGTTTTTT. Its translation is CASGVLASTGELFF. Looking up the rest from reference TRBV7-9 and TRBJ2-2 gives the full variable domain: DTGVSQNPRHKITKRGQNVTFRCDPISEHNRLYWYRQTLGQGPEFLTYFQNEAQLEKSRLLSDRFSAERPKGSFSTLEIQRTEQGDSAMYLCASGVLASTGELFFGEGSRLTVL.

The chain employs TRBV19 and TRBJ2-1, with TRBD1 identical over 8 bases. From germline, CDR1 is LNHDA and CDR2 SQIVND (reference sequence). Trimming at V came to 3 bases and at J to 9 bases, leaving 7 bases not matched to a gene. This CDR3 comprises 14 residues. CDR3 DNA: TGTGCCAGTAGTATCAGGACAGGGAGTATTGAGCAGTTCTTC. It specifies CASSIRTGSIEQFF.

The V call is TRBV6-2 or TRBV6-3, the J call TRBJ1-5; D possibly corresponds to TRBD1 (6 bases). Germline V gene data show CDR1 as MNHEY and CDR2 as SVGEGT. Trimming removed 2 bases from V and 4 bases from J, with 6 bases in between. There are 13 residues in the CDR3. The DNA for the CDR3 is TGTGCCAGCAGTTACACAGGGAATCAGCCCCAGCATTTT. Its protein is CASSYTGNQPQHF.

V gene TRBV11-2 combines with J gene TRBJ1-1; no definite D call. The V gene's germline CDR1 is SGHAT and CDR2 FQNNGV. The length of the CDR3 is 16 residues. Trimming took 1 base from V and 11 from J, leaving 23 bases between them. CDR3 sequence reads: CASSLGRRNFWAGAFF. The CDR3 DNA reads as TGTGCCAGCAGCTTAGGGAGGCGGAATTTTTGGGCCGGGGCTTTCTTT.

V usage is TRBV5-1 and J usage is TRBJ1-4; D is undetermined. CDR1 SGHRS and CDR2 YFSETQ come from the germline V gene. V lost 0 bases and J lost 5, with 14 bases in between. This CDR3 has 16 amino acids. The CDR3 nucleotides are TGCGCCAGCAGCTTGGTAGCGGGGTCGCGCAATGAAAAACTGTTTTTT. This sequence encodes CASSLVAGSRNEKLFF.

This chain uses TRBV18 with TRBJ2-2; possible D gene TRBD2, 5 bases. The V end was cut by 1 base, the J end by 1 base, with 7 bases between. Looked up from germline, CDR1 is KGHSH and CDR2 is LQKENI. This CDR3 contains 15 residues. The CDR3 here is CASSPRAGNTGELFF. Here the CDR3 DNA reads TGTGCCAGCTCACCACGGGCGGGGAACACCGGGGAGCTGTTTTTT.

In this sample, this clone turned up once. J is TRBJ1-2 and V is TRBV28; 8 nucleotides agree with TRBD1. The CDR3 extends over 13 amino acids. Germline trimming cut 5 bases from V and 8 bases from J; bases unmatched to any gene: 7. Germline values: CDR1 MDHEN, CDR2 SYDVKM. CDR3 loop: CASSLRTGYGYTF. The DNA for the CDR3 is TGTGCCAGCAGTCTCAGGACAGGGTACGGCTACACCTTC.